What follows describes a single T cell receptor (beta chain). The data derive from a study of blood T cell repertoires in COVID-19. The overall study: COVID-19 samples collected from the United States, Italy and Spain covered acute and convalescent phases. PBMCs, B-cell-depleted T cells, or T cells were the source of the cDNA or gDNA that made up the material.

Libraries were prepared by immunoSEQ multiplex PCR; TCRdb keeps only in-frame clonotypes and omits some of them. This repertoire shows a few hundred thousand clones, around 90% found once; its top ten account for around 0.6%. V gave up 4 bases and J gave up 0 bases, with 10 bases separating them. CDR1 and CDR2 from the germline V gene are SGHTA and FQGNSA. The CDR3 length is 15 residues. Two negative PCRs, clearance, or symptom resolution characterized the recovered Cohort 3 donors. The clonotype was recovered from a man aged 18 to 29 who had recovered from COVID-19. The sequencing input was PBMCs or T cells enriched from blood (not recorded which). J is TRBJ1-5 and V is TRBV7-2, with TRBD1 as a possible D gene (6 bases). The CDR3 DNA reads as TGTGCCAGCAGCTCTGGACAGTATAGCAATCAGCCCCAGCATTTT. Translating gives CASSSGQYSNQPQHF.